The 20 T cell receptor beta chains below were found in one sample sequenced in a study of blood T cell repertoires in COVID-19. Sequencing was performed with immunoSEQ multiplex PCR; in TCRdb, only in-frame clones are kept and a portion is missing. The data contain 250,000 to 400,000 clones, around 87% of them singletons. Sequenced sample: PBMCs or T cells enriched from blood (not recorded which). Every receptor here comes from a woman aged 25 to 39 who had recovered from COVID-19.

The table lists this clone with a count of one. The chain employs TRBV7-3 and TRBJ1-1; the match to TRBD1 covers 9 bases. Germline values: CDR1 SGHTA, CDR2 FQGTGA. CDR3 length equals 16 residues. The V and J ends lost 2 bases and 4 bases, in that order; junction bases with no gene match: 8. The CDR3 coding sequence is TGTGCCAGCAGCTTATCTGGGACAGGGCGCGGCACTGAAGCTTTCTTT. Residues: CASSLSGTGRGTEAFF.

The chain combines TRBV25-1 with TRBJ1-1, with 7 bases matching TRBD1. Looked up from germline, CDR1 is MGHDK and CDR2 is SYGVNS. The V segment lost 9 bases and the J segment 5 bases; nucleotides outside the gene matches: 9. The CDR3 contains 13 residues. The CDR3 reads CASQTGRGTEAFF. DNA of the CDR3: TGTGCCAGTCAGACAGGGAGAGGGACTGAAGCTTTCTTT.

Only one count was recorded for this clone. The chain recombines TRBV4-2 with TRBJ1-1; 10 bases agree with TRBD1. There are 13 residues in the CDR3. Losses at the gene ends were 6 bases for V and 8 bases for J; bases not matched to a gene: 6. The V gene's germline CDR1 is LGHNA and CDR2 YNFKEQ. The DNA for the CDR3 is TGTGCCAGCAGGGGACAGGGGCGGACCGAAGCTTTCTTT. Translation: CASRGQGRTEAFF.

The chain employs TRBV6-1 and TRBJ1-4; 7 bases match TRBD1. This CDR3 comprises 16 residues. Germline loops: CDR1 MNHNS, CDR2 SASEGT. The trim removed 1 base at V and 8 bases at J, leaving 10 bases unmatched. The CDR3, as DNA: TGTGCCAGCAGTGAAGGAACAGGGGTAGGAAAGGAAAAACTGTTTTTT. This translates into CASSEGTGVGKEKLFF.

The gene calls are TRBV27 and TRBJ2-3; 7 nucleotides line up with TRBD1. The V segment lost 6 bases and the J segment 4 bases; nucleotides outside the gene matches: 16. This CDR3 has 17 residues. Germline V gene data show CDR1 as MNHEY and CDR2 as SMNVEV (reference sequence). Here the CDR3 reads CASRRHNRDRRSDTQYF. DNA of the CDR3: TGTGCCAGCAGGCGACATAACCGGGACAGACGATCAGATACGCAGTATTTT.

The sample holds one count of this clone. This chain uses TRBV2 with TRBJ1-5, with D unresolved. The CDR3 extends over 14 amino acids. Trimming removed 2 bases from V and 7 bases from J, with 12 bases in between. The germline CDR1 and CDR2 sequences are SNHLY and FYNNEI. CDR3 loop: CASSERGEYQPQHF. DNA for the CDR3: TGTGCCAGCAGTGAACGTGGGGAGTACCAGCCCCAGCATTTT.

The chain has TRBV28 and TRBJ1-2; D gene uncertain. CDR1 is MDHEN, CDR2 SYDVKM, per germline. The CDR3 runs 14 residues. The V and J ends lost 5 bases and 5 bases respectively, with 15 bases between them. CDR3 DNA sequence: TGTGCCAGCAGTCCCTTAGAAGGACTTTATGGCTACACCTTC. It codes for CASSPLEGLYGYTF.

The chain recombines TRBV6-2 or TRBV6-3 with TRBJ1-1; a weak D match, TRBD1 (6 bases). This CDR3 contains 11 residues. Germline V CDR1 and CDR2: MNHEY, SVGEGT. V lost 6 bases and J lost 11, with 13 bases in between. The CDR3 coding sequence is TGTGCCAGCAGCACAGGGACATGGGCTTTCTTT. This encodes CASSTGTWAFF.

The CDR3 loop reads CSVSKSYGYTF. CDR3 coding DNA: TGCAGCGTTTCTAAGTCCTATGGCTACACCTTC. This chain connects TRBV29-1 to TRBJ1-2; D call uncertain. Germline CDR1 is SQVTM and CDR2 is ANQGSEA. This CDR3 has 11 residues. V was trimmed by 5 bases and J by 4 bases, leaving 8 bases between them.

This clone was counted a single time. V gene TRBV3-1 (or the pseudogene TRBV3-2) combines with J gene TRBJ1-4, with 7 bases that match TRBD1. Per the germline V gene, CDR1 is LGHDT and CDR2 is YNNKEL (reference sequence). This CDR3 has 14 residues. V was pared by 4 bases and J by 3 bases, with 2 bases of the junction left unmatched. CDR3 loop: CASSRQGPNEKLFF. CDR3 in DNA: TGTGCCAGCAGCCGACAGGGACCTAATGAAAAACTGTTTTTT.

V gene TRBV5-4 combines with J gene TRBJ2-6, with 7 bases lining up with TRBD2. This CDR3 has 16 amino acids. Per the germline V gene, CDR1 is SGHNT and CDR2 is YYREEE (reference sequence). V was pared by 4 bases and J by 0 bases, with 4 bases of the junction left unmatched. CDR3 loop: CASSRWTSSGANVLTF. DNA of the CDR3: TGTGCCAGCAGCCGGTGGACTAGCTCTGGGGCCAACGTCCTGACTTTC.

The V and J genes are TRBV2 and TRBJ2-2, with D maybe TRBD1 (5 bases). The V gene lost 3 bases and the J gene lost 1 base, with 12 bases spanning the gap. Germline CDR1 SNHLY, CDR2 FYNNEI. The CDR3 is 16 amino acids. DNA for the CDR3: TGTGCCAGCAGTGAGGTCGGACACCAGAACACCGGGGAGCTGTTTTTT. It yields the protein CASSEVGHQNTGELFF.

This chain joins TRBV19 and TRBJ1-5; TRBD1 matches 7 bases. V shed 5 bases and J 3 bases; nucleotides not matched to a gene: 7. Germline V gene data show CDR1 as LNHDA and CDR2 as SQIVND (reference sequence). CDR3 size: 15 residues. Here the CDR3 DNA reads TGTGCCAGTAGTCTAGGGGGCCGAAACAATCAGCCCCAGCATTTT. As protein: CASSLGGRNNQPQHF. The whole variable domain, filled in from reference TRBV19 and TRBJ1-5, reads DGGITQSPKYLFRKEGQNVTLSCEQNLNHDAMYWYRQDPGQGLRLIYYSQIVNDFQKGDIAEGYSVSREKKESFPLTVTSAQKNPTAFYLCASSLGGRNNQPQHFGDGTRLSIL.

This chain links TRBV9 with TRBJ2-3; 16 bases agree with TRBD2. This CDR3 comprises 17 residues. CDR1 is SGDLS and CDR2 is YYNGEE in the germline V gene. V lost 2 bases, J lost 5 bases, and 5 bases stayed unmatched. The CDR3 protein is CASSVGTSGGAGDTQYF. CDR3 DNA sequence: TGTGCCAGCAGCGTGGGGACTAGCGGGGGGGCAGGAGATACGCAGTATTTT.

The chain recombines TRBV5-1 with TRBJ2-1; a possible D gene is TRBD2 (5 bases). V lost 3 bases to trimming and J lost 0 bases, with 10 bases between them. CDR1 SGHRS and CDR2 YFSETQ come from the germline V gene. This CDR3 has 15 amino acids. DNA for the CDR3: TGCGCCAGCAGCTCCCGGACTGCCTCCTACAATGAGCAGTTCTTC. Its protein product is CASSSRTASYNEQFF.

V and J are TRBV28 and TRBJ1-5; D possibly corresponds to TRBD1 (6 bases). There are 12 residues in the CDR3. V lost 6 bases to trimming and J lost 5 bases, with 8 bases between them. CDR1 and CDR2 (germline): MDHEN, SYDVKM. CDR3: CASRGAYQPQHF. The CDR3, as DNA: TGTGCCAGCAGGGGGGCTTATCAGCCCCAGCATTTT.

This sequence joins TRBV7-2 and TRBJ2-3; D may be TRBD1 (5 bases). The CDR3 is 17 residues long. CDR1 is SGHTA and CDR2 is FQGNSA in the germline V gene. Trimming pared 1 base from V and 3 bases from J, leaving 17 bases between. The CDR3 coding sequence is TGTGCCAGCAGCTTAGTGGGCAGGGTTGAAAGAACAGATACGCAGTATTTT. Translated: CASSLVGRVERTDTQYF.

The chain carries TRBV5-1 and TRBJ1-6; 7 positions agree with TRBD1. V was pared by 0 bases and J by 1 base, with 4 bases of the junction left unmatched. The CDR3 extends over 17 amino acids. The germline CDR1 and CDR2 sequences are SGHRS and YFSETQ. DNA of the CDR3: TGCGCCAGCAGCTTGGTTGCAGGGGGGTCCTATAATTCACCCCTCCACTTT. Translated: CASSLVAGGSYNSPLHF.

J is TRBJ2-7 and V is TRBV18, with D possibly TRBD1 on 6 matching bases. The CDR3 spans 14 residues. Trimming stripped 3 bases from V and 4 bases from J, with 13 bases between. Germline assignment: CDR1 KGHSH and CDR2 LQKENI. The DNA for the CDR3 is TGTGCCAGCTCACCCGCAGGGGTACCGTACGAGCAGTACTTC. Protein product: CASSPAGVPYEQYF.

The V and J genes are TRBV5-5 and TRBJ1-6; weak D call: TRBD1 (5 bases). This CDR3 contains 17 residues. Germline lookup yields CDR1 SGHKS and CDR2 YYEKEE (reference sequence). The V gene lost 0 bases and the J gene lost 7 bases, with 17 bases spanning the gap. This CDR3 reads CASSLGRQGGGNSPLHF. CDR3 nucleotide sequence: TGTGCCAGCAGCTTGGGGCGGCAGGGAGGAGGAAATTCACCCCTCCACTTT.